This T cell receptor beta chain was found in a study of blood T cell repertoires in COVID-19. On the study more broadly: Samples taken during acute and convalescent COVID-19 were collected in the United States, Italy and Spain. In each case, the material was cDNA or gDNA derived from T cells, B-cell-depleted T cells, or PBMCs.

Losses at the gene ends were 5 bases for V and 4 bases for J; bases not matched to a gene: 10. Germline V CDR1 and CDR2: MNHEY, SMNVEV (reference sequence). CDR3 length equals 15 residues. Enrolment of Seattle patients took place during active infection, and they were followed longitudinally. Authors' data handling: The assay estimated nucleated cells by amplifying reference gene primers. TCRdb's table, derived via immunoSEQ multiplex PCR, lists solely in-frame clones and lacks some. V and J calls and clone size follow that table, whereas D and trimming were derived from the DNA. The sample records 150,000 to 200,000 clones, roughly 82% being singletons.

The sequence derives from a woman in her sixties with COVID-19, enrolled during active disease. The sample consisted of peripheral blood. The gene calls are TRBV27 and TRBJ1-2; 7 nucleotides line up with TRBD1. In DNA, the CDR3 is TGTGCCAGCAGTCCCCTCCGGGACAGAACCTATGGCTACACCTTC. It is translated as CASSPLRDRTYGYTF.